Shown below are 21 T cell receptor beta chains from a single sample sequenced in a study of CD8 T cells in ankylosing spondylitis. Which antigens these TCRs recognize remains unknown. TCRdb re-called the 5' RACE reads with MiXCR, one entry per CDR3 protein. Found here are fewer than 550,000 distinct CDR3 sequences, roughly 5.2% of them singletons; the top ten hold approximately 4%. Whole-study findings and limits: A motif of fewer than ten highly homologous TCR beta variants was seen as apparently characteristic of ankylosing spondylitis blood.

The sequenced sample consisted of blood, either unsorted or a sorted T cell fraction (not recorded which). The receptors stem from a male donor with ankylosing spondylitis.

This clonotype was recorded a few times. The J gene is TRBJ2-3, the V gene TRBV7-2; 10 bases are a match to TRBD2. There are 15 residues in the CDR3. The junction had 3 bases not matched to a gene; V was cut back by 1 base and J by 5 bases. Germline CDR1 reads SGHTA; CDR2 reads FQGNSA. CDR3 in DNA: TGTGCCAGCAGCTTAGAGGGACTAGCGTTAGATACGCAGTATTTT. This translates into CASSLEGLALDTQYF. Full variable domain (remainder filled in from reference TRBV7-2 and TRBJ2-3): GAGVSQSPSNKVTEKGKDVELRCDPISGHTALYWYRQSLGQGLEFLIYFQGNSAPDKSGLPSDRFSAERTGGSVSTLTIQRTQQEDSAVYLCASSLEGLALDTQYFGPGTRLTVL.

At least ten counts were recorded for this clonotype. V usage is TRBV2 and J usage is TRBJ2-1, with a tentative D call TRBD2 (6 bases). From germline, CDR1 is SNHLY and CDR2 FYNNEI. There are 12 residues in the CDR3. Trimming removed 9 bases at V and 4 bases at J, with 10 bases between. CDR3 sequence: CASSGLYNEQFF. Here the CDR3 DNA reads TGTGCCAGTTCGGGACTTTACAATGAGCAGTTCTTC.

The chain carries TRBV20-1 and TRBJ2-3, with 13 bases aligning to TRBD2. This CDR3 has 16 amino acids. CDR1 is DFQATT, CDR2 SNEGSKA, per germline (reference sequence). Trimming removed 2 bases from V and 7 bases from J; junction bases left unmatched: 9. DNA for the CDR3: TGCAGTGCTAGATCGGGCGGACTAGCGGGAGTAAATACGCAGTATTTT. Its translation is CSARSGGLAGVNTQYF.

In this sample, this clonotype turned up a few times. The gene calls are TRBV24-1 and TRBJ2-4; 8 nucleotides agree with TRBD1. The CDR3 totals 17 residues. The germline V gene has CDR1 KGHDR and CDR2 SFDVKD. The V gene end was trimmed by 5 bases and the J gene end by 3 bases; junction bases not matched to a gene: 11. CDR3 protein: CATSGRGQVGVKNIQYF. The CDR3 DNA reads TGTGCCACCAGTGGGAGGGGACAGGTCGGAGTCAAAAACATTCAGTACTTC.

The CDR3 sequence is CSALTGQVYEQYF. CDR3 DNA: TGCAGTGCTCTGACGGGACAGGTCTACGAGCAGTACTTC. The rearrangement joins TRBV20-1 to TRBJ2-7; 8 bases line up with TRBD1. V was clipped by 5 bases and J by 3 bases; unmatched bases: 6. The CDR3 spans 13 residues. Germline CDR1 and CDR2: DFQATT and SNEGSKA (reference sequence).

CDR3: CAVGRVGNEQYF. CDR3 nucleotides: TGTGCCGTGGGGAGGGTAGGTAACGAGCAGTACTTC. The genes are TRBV7-9 and TRBJ2-7, with 7 bases matching TRBD2. Germline loops: CDR1 SEHNR, CDR2 FQNEAQ (reference sequence). This CDR3 is built from 12 residues. V lost 11 bases to trimming and J lost 5 bases; unmatched junction nucleotides: 9.

This clonotype was found many times. The chain has TRBV27 and TRBJ1-1; unclear D gene. Germline CDR1 MNHEY, CDR2 SMNVEV (reference sequence). The CDR3 consists of 14 residues. V gave up 6 bases and J gave up 3 bases, with 14 bases separating them. The CDR3 DNA reads TGTGCCAGCAGCCAGAGTTCGACATACACTGAAGCTTTCTTT. It encodes CASSQSSTYTEAFF.

A note on this clonotype: A read error may be the cause here, since a much bigger clone is one base away. The J gene is TRBJ2-1, the V gene TRBV7-2, with TRBD2 as a possible D gene (7 bases). The CDR3 sequence is 16 residues long. The germline V gene has CDR1 SGHTA and CDR2 FQGNSA. Trimming left V 5 bases short and J 5 bases short, with 19 bases between. CDR3 in amino acids: CASSQGPAGYNNEQFF. Here the CDR3 DNA reads TGTGCCAGCAGCCAGGGGCCAGCGGGATATAACAATGAGCAGTTCTTC.

The table lists this clonotype with a few counts. The J gene is TRBJ2-1, the V gene TRBV11-2, with D possibly TRBD1 on 6 matching bases. There are 19 residues in the CDR3. Germline V lookup: CDR1 SGHAT, CDR2 FQNNGV. Trimming stripped 4 bases from V and 0 bases from J, with 22 bases between. In DNA, the CDR3 is TGTGCCAGCAGCTCGTCGTCAGGGGAATGGCGGAGCTCCTACAATGAGCAGTTCTTC. Translation: CASSSSSGEWRSSYNEQFF.

This clonotype was seen repeatedly, ten times or more. V and J are TRBV12-3 or TRBV12-4 and TRBJ2-7, with TRBD2 identical over 7 bases. The CDR3 loop spans 14 amino acids. With 2 bases clipped from V and 2 bases from J, the junction kept 3 bases outside the gene matches. The CDR3 DNA reads TGTGCCAGCAGTTTATGGGGGGGAGCCTACGAGCAGTACTTC. Protein: CASSLWGGAYEQYF.

This clonotype was observed at least ten times. The chain couples TRBV5-1 to TRBJ1-1; D might be TRBD1 (6 bases). The germline V and J ends were trimmed by 0 bases and 1 base, with 7 bases remaining between them. The CDR3 covers 14 residues. The germline V gene has CDR1 SGHRS and CDR2 YFSETQ. The CDR3 sequence: CASSLVQGNTEAFF. Written as DNA, the CDR3 is TGCGCCAGCAGCTTGGTACAGGGGAACACTGAAGCTTTCTTT.

This chain uses TRBV5-1 with TRBJ2-7; D may be TRBD1 (5 bases). The CDR3 runs 15 residues. Trimming took 3 bases from V and 3 from J, leaving 16 bases between them. CDR1 is SGHRS and CDR2 is YFSETQ in the germline V gene. CDR3 DNA sequence: TGCGCCAGCAGCTCCCAGGGTGGTCGAGGCTACGAGCAGTACTTC. It encodes CASSSQGGRGYEQYF.

In this sample, this clonotype turned up many times. The chain employs TRBV28 and TRBJ1-1; maybe TRBD1 (5 bases). There are 15 residues in the CDR3. The V end was cut by 3 bases, the J end by 3 bases, with 14 bases between. Germline CDR1 and CDR2: MDHEN and SYDVKM. The chain's CDR3 is CASSLQGRGDTEAFF. The CDR3 region has the DNA TGTGCCAGCAGTTTGCAGGGTCGAGGGGACACTGAAGCTTTCTTT.

This chain uses TRBV3-1 with TRBJ2-1; D is unclear. Germline CDR1 and CDR2: LGHDT and YNNKEL (reference sequence). Between the trimmed V and J ends, which lost 1 base and 0 bases, there was a span of 7 bases. The CDR3 loop spans 15 amino acids. CDR3 in DNA: TGTGCCAGCAGCCAAGTCCATAGCTCCTACAATGAGCAGTTCTTC. Translated, it gives CASSQVHSSYNEQFF.

At least ten counts were recorded for this clonotype. This chain's CDR3 is CASSPREGQDNEQFF. DNA for the CDR3: TGTGCCAGCAGCCCCCGGGAGGGCCAGGACAATGAGCAGTTCTTC. The chain links TRBV7-2 to TRBJ2-1, with 8 bases aligning to TRBD2. Germline V gives CDR1 SGHTA, CDR2 FQGNSA. The CDR3 length is 15 residues. Trimming removed 5 bases from V and 5 bases from J; junction bases left unmatched: 8.

There are many counts of this clonotype. The rearrangement uses TRBV20-1 and TRBJ2-2, with 9 positions matching TRBD2. CDR3 length equals 14 residues. J gave up 4 bases and V 3 bases, and 3 bases lay outside the gene matches. The germline V gene has CDR1 DFQATT and CDR2 SNEGSKA (reference sequence). The CDR3 protein is CSASKLAGTGELFF. Here the CDR3 DNA reads TGCAGTGCTAGCAAACTAGCGGGCACCGGGGAGCTGTTTTTT.

The J gene is TRBJ2-1, the V gene TRBV18; 7 positions match TRBD2. Unmatched junction bases numbered 6, after V lost 3 bases and J lost 4 bases. The germline CDR1 and CDR2 sequences are KGHSH and LQKENI. The CDR3 runs to 15 residues. CDR3 nucleotides: TGTGCCAGCTCACCCTCGGGAGGCAGATACAATGAGCAGTTCTTC. This encodes CASSPSGGRYNEQFF.

This clonotype was seen many times. The CDR3 coding sequence is TGCGCCAGCAGCTCCTTCCAATCTAACTATGGCTACACCTTC. As protein: CASSSFQSNYGYTF. J is TRBJ1-2 and V is TRBV5-1; D remains unclear. Germline CDR1 is SGHRS and CDR2 is YFSETQ. The CDR3 totals 14 residues. V gave up 3 bases and J gave up 0 bases, with 9 bases separating them.

The chain carries TRBV5-1 and TRBJ2-1, with TRBD1 matching 7 bases. Germline loops: CDR1 SGHRS, CDR2 YFSETQ. V shed 5 bases, J shed 4 bases, and the junction held 6 bases outside the gene matches. The CDR3 totals 14 residues. Written as DNA, the CDR3 is TGCGCCAGCAGGTCACCGGGACAGTACAATGAGCAGTTCTTC. Protein: CASRSPGQYNEQFF.

This clonotype was picked up many times. The genes are TRBV3-1 and TRBJ2-3; D uncertain. Germline V lookup: CDR1 LGHDT, CDR2 YNNKEL (reference sequence). This CDR3 has 12 residues. Trimming removed 1 base from V and 9 bases from J, with 8 bases in between. The CDR3 nucleotides are TGTGCCAGCAGCCAAGGTGGTAGAACGCAGTATTTT. Its translation is CASSQGGRTQYF.

This clonotype was counted many times. The rearrangement joins TRBV20-1 to TRBJ1-1; tentative D call: TRBD1 (6 bases). From germline, CDR1 is DFQATT and CDR2 SNEGSKA (reference sequence). V was pared by 1 base and J by 10 bases, with 22 bases between. The CDR3 is 15 residues long. CDR3 sequence: CSARGGGGTSPGAFF. CDR3 nucleotide sequence: TGCAGTGCTAGAGGTGGGGGAGGGACATCCCCTGGAGCTTTCTTT.